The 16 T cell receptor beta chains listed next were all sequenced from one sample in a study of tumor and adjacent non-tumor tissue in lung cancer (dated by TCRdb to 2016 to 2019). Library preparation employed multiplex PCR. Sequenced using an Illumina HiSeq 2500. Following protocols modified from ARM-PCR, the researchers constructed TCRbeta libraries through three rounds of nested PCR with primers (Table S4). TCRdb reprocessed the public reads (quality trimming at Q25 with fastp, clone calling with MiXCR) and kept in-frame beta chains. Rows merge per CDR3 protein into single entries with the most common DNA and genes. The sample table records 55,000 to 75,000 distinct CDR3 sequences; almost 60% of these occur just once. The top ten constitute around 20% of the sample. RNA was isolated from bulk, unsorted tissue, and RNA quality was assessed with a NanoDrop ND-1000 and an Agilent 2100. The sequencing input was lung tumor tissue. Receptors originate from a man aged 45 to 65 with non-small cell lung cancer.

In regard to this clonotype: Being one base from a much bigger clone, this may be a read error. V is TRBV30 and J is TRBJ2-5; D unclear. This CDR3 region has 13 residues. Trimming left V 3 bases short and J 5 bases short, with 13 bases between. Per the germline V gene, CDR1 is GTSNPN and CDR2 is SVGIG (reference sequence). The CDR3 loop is CAWRTAPSETQYF. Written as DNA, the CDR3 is TGTGCCTGGAGGACCGCGCCGAGTGAGACCCAGTACTTC.

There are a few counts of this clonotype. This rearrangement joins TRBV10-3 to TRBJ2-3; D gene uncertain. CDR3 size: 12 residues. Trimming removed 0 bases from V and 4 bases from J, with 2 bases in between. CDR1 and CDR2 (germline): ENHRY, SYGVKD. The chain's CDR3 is CAISESADTQYF. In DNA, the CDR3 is TGTGCCATCAGTGAGTCAGCAGATACGCAGTATTTT.

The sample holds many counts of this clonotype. The CDR3 sequence is CARRDRAYQPQHF. The CDR3 DNA sequence: TGTGCCAGGCGGGACAGGGCTTATCAGCCCCAGCATTTT. V and J are TRBV12-3 or TRBV12-4 and TRBJ1-5; 9 bases are shared with TRBD1. This CDR3 comprises 13 residues. Trimming took 9 bases from V and 5 from J; bases not matched to a gene: 5.

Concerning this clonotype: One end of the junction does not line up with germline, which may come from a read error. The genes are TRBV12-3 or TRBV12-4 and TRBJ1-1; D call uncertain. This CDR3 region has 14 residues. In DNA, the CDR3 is TGTGCCAGCAGTTTGGATGGTCCCCGTGGCCAGGCTCTCTTC. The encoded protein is CASSLDGPRGQALF.

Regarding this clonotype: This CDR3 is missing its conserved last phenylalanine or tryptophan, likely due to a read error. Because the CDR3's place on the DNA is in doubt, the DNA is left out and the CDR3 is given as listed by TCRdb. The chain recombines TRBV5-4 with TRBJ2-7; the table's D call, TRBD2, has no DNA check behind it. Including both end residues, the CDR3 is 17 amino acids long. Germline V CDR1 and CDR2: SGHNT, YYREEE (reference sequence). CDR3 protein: CASSRLEIAGSSYEEYL.

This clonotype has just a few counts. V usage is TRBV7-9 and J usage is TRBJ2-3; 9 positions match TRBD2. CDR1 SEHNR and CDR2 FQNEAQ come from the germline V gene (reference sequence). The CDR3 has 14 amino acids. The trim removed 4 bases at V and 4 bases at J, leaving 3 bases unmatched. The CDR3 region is CASSSEREADTQYF. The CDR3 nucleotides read TGTGCCAGCAGCTCAGAGCGGGAGGCAGATACGCAGTATTTT.

CDR3 nucleotides: TGCAGCGTTGAGGGACAGTCCAATGAGCAGTTCTTC. This codes for CSVEGQSNEQFF. The rearrangement joins TRBV29-1 to TRBJ2-1; 7 bases map to TRBD1. There are 12 residues in the CDR3. Germline loops: CDR1 SQVTM, CDR2 ANQGSEA. V trimming: 3 bases; J trimming: 6 bases; junction bases outside the gene matches: 2.

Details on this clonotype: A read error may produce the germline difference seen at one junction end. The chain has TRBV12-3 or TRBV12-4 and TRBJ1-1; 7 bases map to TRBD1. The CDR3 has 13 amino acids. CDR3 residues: CVSRETGECEAFF. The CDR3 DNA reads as TGTGTCAGCAGGGAAACAGGGGAATGTGAAGCTTTCTTT.

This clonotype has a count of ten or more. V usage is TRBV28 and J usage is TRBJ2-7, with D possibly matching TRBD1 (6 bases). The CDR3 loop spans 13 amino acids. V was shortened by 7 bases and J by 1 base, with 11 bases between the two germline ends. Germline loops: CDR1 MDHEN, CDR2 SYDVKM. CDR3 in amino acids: CASTIQGSYEQYF. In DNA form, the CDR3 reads TGTGCCAGCACCATACAGGGTTCCTACGAGCAGTACTTC.

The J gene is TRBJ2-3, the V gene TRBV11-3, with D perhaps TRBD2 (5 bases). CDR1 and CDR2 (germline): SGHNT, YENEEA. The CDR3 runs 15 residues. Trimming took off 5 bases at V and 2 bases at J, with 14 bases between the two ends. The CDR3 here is CASSAGVSDTDTQYF. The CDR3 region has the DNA TGTGCCAGCAGCGCCGGGGTTAGCGACACAGATACGCAGTATTTT.

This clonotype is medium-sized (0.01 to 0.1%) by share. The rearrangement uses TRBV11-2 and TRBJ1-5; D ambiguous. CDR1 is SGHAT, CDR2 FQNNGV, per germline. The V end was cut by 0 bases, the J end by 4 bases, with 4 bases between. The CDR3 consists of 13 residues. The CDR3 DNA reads TGTGCCAGCAGCTTAGAACATAATCAGCCCCAGCATTTT. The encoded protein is CASSLEHNQPQHF.

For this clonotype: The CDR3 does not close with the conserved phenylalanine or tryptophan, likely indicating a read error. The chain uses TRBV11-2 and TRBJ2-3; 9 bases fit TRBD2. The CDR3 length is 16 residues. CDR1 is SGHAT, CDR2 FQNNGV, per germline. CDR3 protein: CASSFSSGVSTDTQYY. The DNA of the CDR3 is TGTGCCAGCAGCTTTTCTAGCGGGGTATCGACAGATACACAGTATTAT.

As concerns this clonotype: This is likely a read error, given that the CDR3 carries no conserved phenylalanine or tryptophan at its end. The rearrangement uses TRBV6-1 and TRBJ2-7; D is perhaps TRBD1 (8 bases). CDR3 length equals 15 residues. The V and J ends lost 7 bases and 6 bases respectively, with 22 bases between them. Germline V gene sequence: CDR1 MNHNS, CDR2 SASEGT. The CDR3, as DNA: TGTGCCAGCACTACTAGCGCACAGGGGGGAGGCGAGCAGTACTTA. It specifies CASTTSAQGGGEQYL.

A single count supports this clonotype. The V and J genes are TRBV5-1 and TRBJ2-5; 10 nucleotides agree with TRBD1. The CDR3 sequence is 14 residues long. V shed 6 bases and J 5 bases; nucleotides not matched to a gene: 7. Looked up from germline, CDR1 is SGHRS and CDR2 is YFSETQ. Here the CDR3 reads CASIFGQGGETQYF. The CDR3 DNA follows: TGCGCCAGCATCTTTGGACAGGGGGGCGAGACCCAGTACTTC. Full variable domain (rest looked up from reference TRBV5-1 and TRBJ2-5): KAGVTQTPRYLIKTRGQQVTLSCSPISGHRSVSWYQQTPGQGLQFLFEYFSETQRNKGNFPGRFSGRQFSNSRSEMNVSTLELGDSALYLCASIFGQGGETQYFGPGTRLLVL.

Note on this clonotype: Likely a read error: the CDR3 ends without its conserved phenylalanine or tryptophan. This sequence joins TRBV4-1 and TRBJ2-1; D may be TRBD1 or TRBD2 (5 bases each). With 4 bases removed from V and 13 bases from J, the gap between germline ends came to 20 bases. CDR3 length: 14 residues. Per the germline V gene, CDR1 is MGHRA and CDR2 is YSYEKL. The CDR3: CASSPSGWVGEQFL. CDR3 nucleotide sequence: TGCGCCAGCAGCCCCAGCGGCTGGGTGGGGGAACAGTTCTTG.

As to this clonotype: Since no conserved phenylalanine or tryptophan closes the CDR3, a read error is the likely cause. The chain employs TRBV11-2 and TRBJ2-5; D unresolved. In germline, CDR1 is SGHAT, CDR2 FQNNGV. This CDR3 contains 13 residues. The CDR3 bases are TGCGCCAGCAGCTTTGGGCCGCAAGAGACCCAGTACATC. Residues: CASSFGPQETQYI.